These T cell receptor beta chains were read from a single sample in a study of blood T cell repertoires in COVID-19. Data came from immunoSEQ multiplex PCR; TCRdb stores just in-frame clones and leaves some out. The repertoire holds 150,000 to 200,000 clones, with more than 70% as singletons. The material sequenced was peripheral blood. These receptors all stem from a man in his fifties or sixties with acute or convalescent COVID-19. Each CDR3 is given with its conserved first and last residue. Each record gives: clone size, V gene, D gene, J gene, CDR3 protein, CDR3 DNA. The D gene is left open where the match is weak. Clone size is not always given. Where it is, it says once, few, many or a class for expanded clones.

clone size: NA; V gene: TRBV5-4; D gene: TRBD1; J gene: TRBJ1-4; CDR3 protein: CASSPGQGVATNEKLFF; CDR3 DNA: TGTGCCAGCAGCCCGGGACAGGGAGTCGCTACTAATGAAAAACTGTTTTTT
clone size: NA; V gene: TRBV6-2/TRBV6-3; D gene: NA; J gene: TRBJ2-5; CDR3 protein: CASSYRGGLGTQYF; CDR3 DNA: TGTGCCAGCAGTTACAGGGGGGGGCTGGGGACCCAGTACTTC
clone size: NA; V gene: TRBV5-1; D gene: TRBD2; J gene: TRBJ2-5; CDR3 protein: CASSSGGTQETQYF; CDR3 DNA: TGCGCCAGCAGCTCCGGGGGGACCCAAGAGACCCAGTACTTC
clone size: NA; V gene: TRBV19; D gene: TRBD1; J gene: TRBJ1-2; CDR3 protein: CASAQTGTGRIGYGYTF; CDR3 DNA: TGTGCCAGCGCCCAGACGGGGACAGGCCGGATCGGCTATGGCTACACCTTC
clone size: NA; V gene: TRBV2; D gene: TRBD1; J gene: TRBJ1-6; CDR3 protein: CASSEGDRGVNSPLHF; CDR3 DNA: TGTGCCAGCAGTGAGGGGGACAGGGGAGTTAATTCACCCCTCCACTTT
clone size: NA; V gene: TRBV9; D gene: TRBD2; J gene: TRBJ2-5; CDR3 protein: CASSSLAGAQETQYF; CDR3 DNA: TGTGCCAGCAGTTCCTTAGCGGGGGCGCAAGAGACCCAGTACTTC
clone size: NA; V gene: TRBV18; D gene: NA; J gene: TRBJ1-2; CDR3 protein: CASSEVGASSGGYTF; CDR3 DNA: TGTGCCAGCTCAGAAGTGGGCGCCTCATCGGGAGGCTACACCTTC
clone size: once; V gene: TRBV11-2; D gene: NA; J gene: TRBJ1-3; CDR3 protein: CASSLEGRVADTIYF; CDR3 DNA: TGTGCCAGCAGCTTAGAGGGCAGGGTAGCGGACACCATATATTTT
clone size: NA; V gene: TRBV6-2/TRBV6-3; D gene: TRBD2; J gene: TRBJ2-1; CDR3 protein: CASSPAGGAFFRSQRNEQFF; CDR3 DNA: TGTGCCAGCAGCCCGGCGGGGGGGGCCTTTTTTCGGTCCCAACGCAATGAGCAGTTCTTC
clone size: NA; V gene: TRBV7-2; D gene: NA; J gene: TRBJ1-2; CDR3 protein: CASSLGRQNYGYTF; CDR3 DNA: TGTGCCAGCAGCTTAGGGCGGCAGAACTATGGCTACACCTTC
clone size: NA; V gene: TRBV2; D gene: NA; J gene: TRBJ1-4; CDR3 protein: CASRRTAATNEKLFF; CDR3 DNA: TGTGCCAGCAGGAGGACAGCGGCAACTAATGAAAAACTGTTTTTT
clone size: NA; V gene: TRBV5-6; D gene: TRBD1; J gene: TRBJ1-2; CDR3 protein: CASSSPGQGFYGYTF; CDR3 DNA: TGTGCCAGCAGCTCTCCGGGACAGGGTTTCTATGGCTACACCTTC
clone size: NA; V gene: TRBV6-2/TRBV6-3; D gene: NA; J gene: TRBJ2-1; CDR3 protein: CASSRLNNEQFF; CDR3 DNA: TGTGCCAGCAGTCGACTGAACAATGAGCAGTTCTTC
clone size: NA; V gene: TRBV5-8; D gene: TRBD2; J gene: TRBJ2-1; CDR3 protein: CASSFSGSSYNEQFF; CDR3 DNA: TGTGCCAGCAGCTTTAGCGGGTCCTCCTACAATGAGCAGTTCTTC
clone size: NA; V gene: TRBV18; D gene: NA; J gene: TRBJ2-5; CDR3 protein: CASSPPNTQETQYF; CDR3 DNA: TGTGCCAGCTCACCCCCAAACACCCAAGAGACCCAGTACTTC
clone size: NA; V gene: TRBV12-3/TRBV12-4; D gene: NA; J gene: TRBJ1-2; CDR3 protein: CASSLAGSGYTF; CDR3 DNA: TGTGCCAGCAGCTTGGCGGGTTCAGGCTACACCTTC
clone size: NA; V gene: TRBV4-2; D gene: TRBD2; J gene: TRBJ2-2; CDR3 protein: CASSRTSGGTGELFF; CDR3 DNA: TGTGCCAGCAGCCGCACTAGCGGAGGGACCGGGGAGCTGTTTTTT
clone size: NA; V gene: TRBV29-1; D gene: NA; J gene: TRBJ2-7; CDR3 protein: CSVRQWRGEQYF; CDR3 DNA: TGCAGCGTTAGACAGTGGCGTGGTGAGCAGTACTTC
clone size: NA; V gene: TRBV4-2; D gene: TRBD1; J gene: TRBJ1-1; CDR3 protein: CASSSRTGGTEAFF; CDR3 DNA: TGTGCCAGCAGCTCTAGGACAGGGGGCACTGAAGCTTTCTTT
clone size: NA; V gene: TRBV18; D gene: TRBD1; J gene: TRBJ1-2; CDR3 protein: CASSFQGEDGYTF; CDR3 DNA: TGTGCCAGCTCTTTCCAGGGGGAGGATGGCTACACCTTC
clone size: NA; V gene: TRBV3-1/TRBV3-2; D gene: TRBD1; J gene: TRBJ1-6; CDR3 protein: CASSQARTGRNSPLHF; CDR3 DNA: TGTGCCAGCAGCCAAGCAAGGACAGGGCGCAATTCACCCCTCCACTTT
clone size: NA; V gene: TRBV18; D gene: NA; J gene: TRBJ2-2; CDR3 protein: CASSPPGTSATGELFF; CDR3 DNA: TGTGCCAGCTCACCACCGGGCACTTCCGCCACCGGGGAGCTGTTTTTT
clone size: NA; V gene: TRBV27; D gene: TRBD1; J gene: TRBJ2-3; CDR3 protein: CASRAGQGYTDTQYF; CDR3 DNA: TGTGCCAGCAGAGCCGGACAGGGTTATACAGATACGCAGTATTTT
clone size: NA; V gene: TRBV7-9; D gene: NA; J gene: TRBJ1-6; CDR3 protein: CASSLGSYNSPLHF; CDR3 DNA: TGTGCCAGCAGCTTAGGGAGCTATAATTCACCCCTCCACTTT
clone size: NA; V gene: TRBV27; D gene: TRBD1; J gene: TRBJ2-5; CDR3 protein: CASSSWTGRITGQETQYF; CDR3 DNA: TGTGCCAGCAGTTCATGGACAGGGAGGATCACTGGTCAGGAGACCCAGTACTTC
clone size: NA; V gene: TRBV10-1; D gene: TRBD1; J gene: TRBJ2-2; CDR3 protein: CASSVGQGNTGELFF; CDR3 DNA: TGCGCCAGCAGTGTCGGACAGGGGAACACCGGGGAGCTGTTTTTT
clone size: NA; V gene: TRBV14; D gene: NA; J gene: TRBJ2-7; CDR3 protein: CASSQGNYRTRYEQYF; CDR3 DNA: TGTGCCAGCAGCCAGGGTAATTACAGGACGCGCTACGAGCAGTACTTC
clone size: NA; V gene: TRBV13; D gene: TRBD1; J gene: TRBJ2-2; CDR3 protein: CASSSPRGLGGELFF; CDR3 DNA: TGTGCCAGCAGCTCCCCCAGGGGGCTGGGCGGGGAGCTGTTTTTT
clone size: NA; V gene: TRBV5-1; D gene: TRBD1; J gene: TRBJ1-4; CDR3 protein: CASSLRPGGEKLFF; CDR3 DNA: TGCGCCAGCAGCTTGCGTCCAGGGGGTGAAAAACTGTTTTTT